This T cell receptor beta chain derives from a study of blood T cells in healthy people across ages. On the study more broadly: About one barcoded TCR beta cDNA was captured per two T cells.

Worth noting for this clonotype: The junction shows a germline mismatch at one end, possibly a read error.

PBMCs, at least 6 million per sample, were isolated. CDR1 is SGHTA, CDR2 FQGNSA, per germline. CDR3 length: 15 residues. Using a J-beta primer mix together with a sample-barcoded 5' primer, a second PCR was run for about 6 to 11 cycles. Sequencing of every sample gave 2.5 million or more CDR3-containing paired-end reads. TCRdb reanalysed the 5' RACE reads using MiXCR and keeps one entry per CDR3 protein. The sample has fewer than 900,000 distinct CDR3 sequences, under 40% seen once. V and J are TRBV7-2 and TRBJ2-3; TRBD1 aligns across 8 bases. The sequence came from a young man in good health. Specimen: blood. The CDR3 reads CACSWGQEIRNTQYF. The CDR3 DNA follows: TGTGCCTGCAGCTGGGGACAGGAAATAAGGAATACGCAGTATTTT. Looking up the rest from reference TRBV7-2 and TRBJ2-3 gives the full variable domain: GAGVSQSPSNKVTEKGKDVELRCDPISGHTALYWYRQSLGQGLEFLIYFQGNSAPDKSGLPSDRFSAERTGGSVSTLTIQRTQQEDSAVYLCACSWGQEIRNTQYFGPGTRLTVL.